This TCR beta chain was profiled in a study of T cells in Graves' hyperthyroidism and ophthalmopathy. This clonotype was seen a few times. No antigen is known for it. Fresh peripheral blood, around 10 ml, yielded the PBMCs. The study, taken as a whole, reports: Most clonotypes that expanded in the thyroid above 0.001 also showed up in blood.

Authors of the study amplified TCR beta CDR3 regions from RNA transcripts. Primed by the HTBI set, a first-round RT-PCR was run on the TCR CDR3. TCRdb fed the multiplex PCR reads into MiXCR, producing one record per CDR3 protein. The table includes hundreds of thousands of distinct CDR3 sequences, around 22% detected once. The material sequenced was blood. This clonotype was obtained from a woman aged 25 to 39 with Graves' ophthalmopathy.

In DNA, the CDR3 is TGTGCCAGCAGTGAAGTGCCGGGGGGGACCACCGGGGAGCTGTTTTTT. The encoded protein is CASSEVPGGTTGELFF. This sequence joins TRBV6-1 and TRBJ2-2; 8 bases match TRBD2. The V and J ends lost 1 base and 4 bases, in that order; junction bases with no gene match: 5. CDR1 and CDR2 (germline): MNHNS, SASEGT. The CDR3 is 16 residues long.